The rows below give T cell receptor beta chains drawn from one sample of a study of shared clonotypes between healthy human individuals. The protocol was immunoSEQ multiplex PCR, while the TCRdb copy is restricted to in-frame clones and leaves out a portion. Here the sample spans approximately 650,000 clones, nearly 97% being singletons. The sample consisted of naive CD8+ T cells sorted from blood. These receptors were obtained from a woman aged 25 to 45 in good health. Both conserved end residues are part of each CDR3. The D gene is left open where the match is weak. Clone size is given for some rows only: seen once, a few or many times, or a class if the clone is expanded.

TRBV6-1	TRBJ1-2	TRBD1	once	CASSEATGGYYGYTF	TGTGCCAGCAGTGAAGCTACAGGGGGCTACTATGGCTACACCTTC
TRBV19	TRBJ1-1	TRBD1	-	CASSLLQGEMNTEAFF	TGTGCCAGTAGCCTTTTACAGGGGGAGATGAACACTGAAGCTTTCTTT
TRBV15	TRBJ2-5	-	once	CATSRDGFQETQYF	TGTGCCACCAGCAGAGATGGGTTCCAAGAGACCCAGTACTTC
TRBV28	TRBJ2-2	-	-	CASSLWRLEQTGELFF	TGTGCCAGCAGTTTATGGAGACTCGAACAGACCGGGGAGCTGTTTTTT
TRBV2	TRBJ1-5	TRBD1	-	CASSGGQGPQPQHF	TGTGCCAGCAGTGGAGGACAGGGGCCTCAGCCCCAGCATTTT
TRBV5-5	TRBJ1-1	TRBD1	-	CASSASTGKTEAFF	TGTGCCAGCAGCGCCTCGACAGGGAAAACTGAAGCTTTCTTT
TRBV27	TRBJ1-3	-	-	CASKIGPGTGNTIYF	TGTGCCAGCAAAATCGGGCCGGGTACCGGAAACACCATATATTTT
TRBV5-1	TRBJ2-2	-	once	CASSLRTGFGNTGELFF	TGCGCCAGCAGCTTAAGGACGGGCTTTGGGAACACCGGGGAGCTGTTTTTT
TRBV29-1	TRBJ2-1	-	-	CSVAGGFDNEQFF	TGCAGCGTTGCTGGGGGCTTCGACAATGAGCAGTTCTTC
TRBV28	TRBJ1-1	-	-	CASSLAWTELNTEAFF	TGTGCCAGCAGTTTGGCGTGGACAGAATTGAACACTGAAGCTTTCTTT
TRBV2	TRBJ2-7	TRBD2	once	CASSGGLAGRVNYEQYF	TGTGCCAGCAGTGGGGGACTAGCGGGGCGGGTTAATTACGAGCAGTACTTC
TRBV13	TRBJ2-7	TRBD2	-	CASGTGTSAYEQYF	TGTGCCAGCGGTACCGGGACTAGCGCCTACGAGCAGTACTTC
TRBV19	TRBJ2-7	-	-	CASSTGTVYEQYF	TGTGCCAGTAGTACAGGGACTGTCTACGAGCAGTACTTC
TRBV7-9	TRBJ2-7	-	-	CASSGGTGPLAEQYF	TGTGCCAGCAGCGGGGGGACCGGACCCTTGGCCGAGCAGTACTTC
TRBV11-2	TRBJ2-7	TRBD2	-	CASSQTSGRGYEQYF	TGTGCCAGCAGTCAAACTAGCGGGAGGGGCTACGAGCAGTACTTC
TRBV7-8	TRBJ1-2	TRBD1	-	CASSSPGQGIYGYTF	TGTGCCAGCAGCTCTCCGGGACAGGGCATCTATGGCTACACCTTC
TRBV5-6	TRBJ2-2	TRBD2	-	CASSWGTSGENTGELFF	TGTGCCAGCAGCTGGGGGACTAGCGGAGAAAACACCGGGGAGCTGTTTTTT
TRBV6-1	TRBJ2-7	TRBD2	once	CASSEGGLAGSEQYF	TGTGCCAGCAGTGAAGGGGGACTAGCGGGAAGCGAGCAGTACTTC
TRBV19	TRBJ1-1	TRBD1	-	CVTKGDRGNPDTEAFF	TGTGTTACCAAAGGTGACAGGGGGAATCCGGACACTGAAGCTTTCTTT
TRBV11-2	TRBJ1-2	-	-	CASSLVPQLDFHGYTF	TGTGCCAGCAGCTTAGTCCCTCAGCTAGATTTCCATGGCTACACCTTC
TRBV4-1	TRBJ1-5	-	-	CASSQESGIQPQHF	TGCGCCAGCAGCCAAGAATCTGGAATTCAGCCCCAGCATTTT
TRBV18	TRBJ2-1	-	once	CASSPDGSSYNEQFF	TGTGCCAGCTCACCGGACGGGAGCTCCTACAATGAGCAGTTCTTC
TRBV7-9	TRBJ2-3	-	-	CASSLELETDTQYF	TGTGCCAGCAGCTTAGAACTGGAAACAGATACGCAGTATTTT
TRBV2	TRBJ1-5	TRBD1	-	CASSEWDSENQPQHF	TGTGCCAGCAGTGAATGGGACAGCGAAAATCAGCCCCAGCATTTT
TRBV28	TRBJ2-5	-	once	CASKRQGNQETQYF	TGTGCCAGCAAGCGCCAGGGAAACCAAGAGACCCAGTACTTC
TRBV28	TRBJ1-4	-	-	CASSWSNEKLFF	TGTGCCAGCAGTTGGTCTAATGAAAAACTGTTTTTT
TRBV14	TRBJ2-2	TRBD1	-	CASSQAPGTGFMSTGELFF	TGTGCCAGCAGCCAAGCCCCCGGGACAGGGTTTATGAGCACCGGGGAGCTGTTTTTT
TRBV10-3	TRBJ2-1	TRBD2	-	CAILAGAGAGNEQFF	TGTGCCATCTTGGCTGGGGCGGGAGCGGGCAATGAGCAGTTCTTC
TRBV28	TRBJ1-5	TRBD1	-	CASTWTGLNQPQHF	TGTGCCAGCACCTGGACAGGCCTGAATCAGCCCCAGCATTTT
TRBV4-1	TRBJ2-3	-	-	CASSQDPLYTAHAPGSTDTQYF	TGCGCCAGCAGCCAAGATCCATTATACACCGCTCACGCGCCCGGGAGCACAGATACGCAGTATTTT
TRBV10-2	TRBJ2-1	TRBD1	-	CASRFGQGFNEQFF	TGCGCCAGCAGATTCGGACAGGGCTTTAATGAGCAGTTCTTC
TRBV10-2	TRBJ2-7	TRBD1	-	CASIGQASYEQYF	TGCGCCAGCATAGGACAGGCCTCCTACGAGCAGTACTTC
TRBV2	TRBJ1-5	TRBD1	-	CASREDRGWYQPQHF	TGTGCCAGCAGAGAGGACAGGGGTTGGTATCAGCCCCAGCATTTT
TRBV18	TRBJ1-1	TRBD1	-	CASSSDRGDKEAFF	TGTGCCAGCTCGTCGGACAGGGGCGATAAGGAAGCTTTCTTT
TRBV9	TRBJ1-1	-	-	CASSRDWAGGTEAFF	TGTGCCAGCAGCCGAGATTGGGCAGGAGGCACTGAAGCTTTCTTT
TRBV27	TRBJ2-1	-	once	CASSLYSGLSSYNEQFF	TGTGCCAGCAGTTTGTACAGCGGGTTGAGCTCCTACAATGAGCAGTTCTTC
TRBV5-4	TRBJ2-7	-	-	CASSPGRSYEQYF	TGTGCCAGCAGCCCGGGCAGGTCCTACGAGCAGTACTTC
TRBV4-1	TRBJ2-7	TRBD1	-	CASSINGQVRDEQYF	TGCGCCAGCAGCATAAACGGACAGGTCCGGGACGAGCAGTACTTC
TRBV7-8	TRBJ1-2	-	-	CASSLKRPLGLGGYTF	TGTGCCAGCAGCTTAAAGCGTCCTCTTGGATTGGGTGGCTACACCTTC
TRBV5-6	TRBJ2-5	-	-	CASSLLEGLETQYF	TGTGCCAGCAGCTTGTTGGAAGGTCTAGAGACCCAGTACTTC
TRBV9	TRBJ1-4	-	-	CASSVRSGNEKLFF	TGTGCCAGCAGCGTTAGGTCAGGGAATGAAAAACTGTTTTTT
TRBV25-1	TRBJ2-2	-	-	CASSDVTGRSTGELFF	TGTGCCAGCAGTGATGTTACGGGCAGATCAACCGGGGAGCTGTTTTTT
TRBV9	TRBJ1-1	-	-	CASSAGGRGTEAFF	TGTGCCAGCAGCGCGGGGGGACGGGGCACTGAAGCTTTCTTT
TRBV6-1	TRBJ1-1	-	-	CASSLGEGVFTEAFF	TGTGCCAGCAGCCTAGGGGAGGGGGTGTTCACTGAAGCTTTCTTT
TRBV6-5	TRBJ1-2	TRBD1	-	CATQTGVNGYTF	TGTGCCACCCAGACAGGGGTTAACGGCTACACCTTC
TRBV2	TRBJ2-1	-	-	CATAPGSNHYEQFF	TGTGCCACCGCGCCCGGGTCCAATCATTATGAGCAGTTCTTC
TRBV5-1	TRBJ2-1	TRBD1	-	CASSFTGVYNEQFF	TGCGCCAGCAGCTTTACAGGGGTTTACAATGAGCAGTTCTTC
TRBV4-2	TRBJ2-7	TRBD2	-	CASSQEGGGTSSYEQYF	TGTGCCAGCAGCCAAGAAGGAGGCGGGACTAGCTCCTACGAGCAGTACTTC
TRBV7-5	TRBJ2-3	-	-	CVRSTDGPTDTQYF	TGTGTCAGAAGCACGGACGGCCCCACAGATACGCAGTATTTT